Shown below are 10 T cell receptor beta chains from a single sample sequenced in a study of cytomegalovirus exposure and HLA in healthy donors (dated by TCRdb to the late 2010s). Library method: the immunoSEQ multiplex PCR assay. A mixture of 60 forward primers for TCR Vbeta segments and 13 reverse primers for TCR Jbeta segments was used in the multiplex PCR. This immuneACCESS table, as held by TCRdb, lists in-frame sequences with V and J called but not all clones. Of the missing ones, under half trace to an unresolved V gene in checked studies; the others have no known cause. The sample table records over 130,000 clones; roughly 88% of these occur just once. The ten largest clones represent around 0.54% of the sample. Sequencing used PBMCs. These receptors were collected from a woman aged 40 to 50 in good health and CMV-seronegative.

The chain combines TRBV5-1 with TRBJ2-1; 13 bases are a match to TRBD2. Germline assignment: CDR1 SGHRS and CDR2 YFSETQ. The CDR3 loop spans 14 amino acids. With V trimmed by 4 bases and J by 8 bases, 3 bases remained unmatched. The CDR3 loop reads CASSGLAGVDEQFF. Here the CDR3 DNA reads TGCGCCAGCAGCGGACTAGCGGGAGTTGATGAGCAGTTCTTC. The full variable domain, with the rest looked up from reference TRBV5-1 and TRBJ2-1, is KAGVTQTPRYLIKTRGQQVTLSCSPISGHRSVSWYQQTPGQGLQFLFEYFSETQRNKGNFPGRFSGRQFSNSRSEMNVSTLELGDSALYLCASSGLAGVDEQFFGPGTRLTVL.

The genes are TRBV9 and TRBJ2-4, with 8 nucleotides matching TRBD2. Looked up from germline, CDR1 is SGDLS and CDR2 is YYNGEE. J lost 0 bases, V lost 4 bases, and 15 bases had no gene match. This CDR3 comprises 19 residues. The CDR3 DNA sequence: TGTGCCAGCAGCCCCCCCGCGAGCGGGAGCTTTTTAGCCAAAAACATTCAGTACTTC. This codes for CASSPPASGSFLAKNIQYF.

This chain connects TRBV5-1 to TRBJ2-7; maybe TRBD2 (5 bases). The germline gives CDR1 SGHRS, CDR2 YFSETQ. Trimming left V 5 bases short and J 0 bases short, with 12 bases between. This CDR3 has 14 residues. CDR3 in DNA: TGCGCCAGCAGTCAGGAAACTAGCTCCTACGAGCAGTACTTC. As protein: CASSQETSSYEQYF.

This rearrangement joins TRBV5-4 to TRBJ2-1, with D possibly matching TRBD1 (5 bases). Trimming stripped 7 bases from V and 5 bases from J, with 16 bases between. CDR3 length: 14 amino acids. Germline V gene data show CDR1 as SGHNT and CDR2 as YYREEE (reference sequence). The CDR3 loop reads CASRTQKGDNEQFF. In nucleotides, the CDR3 is TGTGCCAGCCGCACTCAAAAAGGGGACAATGAGCAGTTCTTC.

Written as DNA, the CDR3 is TGTGCCACCACCTCCTCCCCGGGAATTAGCACAGATACGCAGTATTTT. This sequence encodes CATTSSPGISTDTQYF. The chain recombines TRBV10-3 with TRBJ2-3; D is perhaps TRBD2 (5 bases). V lost 10 bases, J lost 0 bases, and 20 bases lay in between. The length of the CDR3 is 16 residues. CDR1 is ENHRY, CDR2 SYGVKD, per germline.

The V gene is TRBV7-9, the J gene TRBJ1-2; no definite D call. The CDR3 runs 15 residues. Germline CDR1 and CDR2: SEHNR and FQNEAQ (reference sequence). V was cut by 1 base and J by 7 bases, with 16 bases left in between. The CDR3 protein is CASSLVPRESRGYTF. DNA of the CDR3: TGTGCCAGCAGCTTAGTCCCCCGGGAATCCCGTGGCTACACCTTC.

The chain joins TRBV7-9 to TRBJ2-5, with 9 positions matching TRBD1. The J call may be wrong; the DNA end is better matched by TRBJ2-7. The CDR3 consists of 14 residues. Germline assignment: CDR1 SEHNR and CDR2 FQNEAQ (reference sequence). CDR3 DNA sequence: TGTGCCAGCAGCTTTGGACAGGGGAGCTACGAGCAGTACTTC. Translating it yields CASSFGQGSYEQYF.

The chain uses TRBV7-9 and TRBJ2-1; 7 bases fit TRBD1. CDR1 and CDR2 (germline): SEHNR, FQNEAQ (reference sequence). With V trimmed by 3 bases and J by 4 bases, 3 bases remained unmatched. There are 14 residues in the CDR3. CDR3: CASSLGTVYNEQFF. CDR3 in DNA: TGTGCCAGCAGCTTGGGGACAGTATACAATGAGCAGTTCTTC.

This rearrangement joins TRBV29-1 to TRBJ1-3; D perhaps matches TRBD1 (6 bases). The germline V gene has CDR1 SQVTM and CDR2 ANQGSEA. The CDR3 runs 13 residues. V lost 7 bases and J lost 4, with 14 bases in between. Here the CDR3 reads CSGTGIGGNTIYF. As DNA, the CDR3 is TGCAGCGGAACAGGGATCGGGGGAAACACCATATATTTT.

CDR3 in amino acids: CAWSASDRGFREAFF. CDR3 DNA sequence: TGTGCCTGGAGTGCATCGGACAGGGGTTTTAGGGAAGCTTTCTTT. The V call is TRBV30, the J call TRBJ1-1; 9 bases line up with TRBD1. After removal of 1 base from V and 8 bases from J, the junction contained 11 bases not matched to a gene. Germline V gene data show CDR1 as GTSNPN and CDR2 as SVGIG (reference sequence). CDR3 length: 15 residues.